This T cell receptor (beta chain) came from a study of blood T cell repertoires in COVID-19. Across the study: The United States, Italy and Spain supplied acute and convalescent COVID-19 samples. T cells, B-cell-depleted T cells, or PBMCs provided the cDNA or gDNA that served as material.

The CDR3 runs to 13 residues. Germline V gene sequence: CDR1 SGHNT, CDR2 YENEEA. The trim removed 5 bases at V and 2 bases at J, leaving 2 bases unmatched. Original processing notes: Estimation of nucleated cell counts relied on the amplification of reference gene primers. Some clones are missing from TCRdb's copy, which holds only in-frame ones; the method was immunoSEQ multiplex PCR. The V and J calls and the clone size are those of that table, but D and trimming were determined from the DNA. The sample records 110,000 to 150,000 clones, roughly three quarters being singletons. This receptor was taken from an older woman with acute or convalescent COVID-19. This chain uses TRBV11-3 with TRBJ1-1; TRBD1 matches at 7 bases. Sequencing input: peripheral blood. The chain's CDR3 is CASSRDSNTEAFF. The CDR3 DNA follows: TGTGCCAGCAGCAGGGACAGTAACACTGAAGCTTTCTTT.